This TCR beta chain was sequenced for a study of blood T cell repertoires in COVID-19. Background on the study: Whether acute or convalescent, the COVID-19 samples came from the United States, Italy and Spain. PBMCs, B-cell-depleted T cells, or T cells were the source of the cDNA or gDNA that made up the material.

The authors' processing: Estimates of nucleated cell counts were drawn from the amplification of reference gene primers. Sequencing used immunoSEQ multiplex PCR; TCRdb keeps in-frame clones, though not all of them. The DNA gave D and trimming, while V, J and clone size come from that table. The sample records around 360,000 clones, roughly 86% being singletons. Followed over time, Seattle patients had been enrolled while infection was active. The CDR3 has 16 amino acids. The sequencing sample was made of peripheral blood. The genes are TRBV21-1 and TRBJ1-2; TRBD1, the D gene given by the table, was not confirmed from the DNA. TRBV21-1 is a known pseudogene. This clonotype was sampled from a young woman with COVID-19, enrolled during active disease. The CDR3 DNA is TGTGCCAGCAGCAAAGGGGTTAAGGGGCGAAGCTATGGCTACACCTTC. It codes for CASSKGVKGRSYGYTF.